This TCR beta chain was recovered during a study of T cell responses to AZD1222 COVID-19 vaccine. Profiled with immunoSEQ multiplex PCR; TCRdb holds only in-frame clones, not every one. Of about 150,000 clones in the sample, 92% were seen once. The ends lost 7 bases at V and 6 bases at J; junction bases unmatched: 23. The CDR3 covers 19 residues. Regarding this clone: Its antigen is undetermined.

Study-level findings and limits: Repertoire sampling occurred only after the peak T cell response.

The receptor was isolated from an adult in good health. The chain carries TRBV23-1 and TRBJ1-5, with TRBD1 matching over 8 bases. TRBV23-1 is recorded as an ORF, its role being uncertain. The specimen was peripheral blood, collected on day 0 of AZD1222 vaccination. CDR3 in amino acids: CASIRGTGQGRWWGQPQHF. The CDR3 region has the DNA TGCGCCAGCATCAGGGGGACCGGACAGGGAAGATGGTGGGGTCAGCCCCAGCATTTT.